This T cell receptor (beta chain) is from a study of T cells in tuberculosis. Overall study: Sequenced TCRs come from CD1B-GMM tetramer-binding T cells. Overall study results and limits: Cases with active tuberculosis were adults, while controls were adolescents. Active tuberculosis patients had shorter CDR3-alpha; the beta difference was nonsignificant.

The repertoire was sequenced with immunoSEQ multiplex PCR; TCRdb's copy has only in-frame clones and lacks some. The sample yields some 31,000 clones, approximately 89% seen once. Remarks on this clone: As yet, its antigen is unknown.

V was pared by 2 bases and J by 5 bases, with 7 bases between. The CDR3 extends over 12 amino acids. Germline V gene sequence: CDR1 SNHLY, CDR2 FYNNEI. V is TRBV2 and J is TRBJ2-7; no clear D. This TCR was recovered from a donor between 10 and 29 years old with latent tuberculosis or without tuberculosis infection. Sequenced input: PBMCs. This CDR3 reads CASSEFRNEQYF. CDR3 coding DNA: TGTGCCAGCAGTGAATTCAGAAACGAGCAGTACTTC.